This T cell receptor beta chain was sequenced for a study of T cells in Graves' hyperthyroidism and ophthalmopathy. It was RNA transcripts that yielded the amplified TCR beta CDR3 regions. Using the HTBI primer set, a first-round RT-PCR was run on the TCR CDR3. Using its own MiXCR run on the multiplex PCR reads, TCRdb lists one record per CDR3 protein. The table includes roughly 280,000 distinct CDR3 sequences, around 15% detected once. Ophthalmopathy patients had Clinical Activity Score at least 3, NOSPECS grade at least 4, duration under 3 months. Diagnostic assessment was based on clinical symptoms, serum thyroxine and TRAb, thyroid ultrasound and orbital computed tomography. Ten or more counts support this clonotype. This CDR3 has 15 amino acids. V lost 0 bases and J 11 bases, leaving 19 bases between the germline ends. CDR1 and CDR2 (germline): LGHNT, FRNRAP.

The genes are TRBV12-5 and TRBJ1-1, with a possible D match to TRBD1 (5 bases). This sequence originates from a woman aged 60 to 75 with Graves' ophthalmopathy. The source material was blood. The CDR3 region has the DNA TGTGCTAGTGGTTTGGTACTTGGCAGGGATTTATCGGCTTTCTTT. Amino acid sequence: CASGLVLGRDLSAFF.